Reported below is one TCR beta chain. Germline loops: CDR1 LGHNA, CDR2 YNFKEQ. V lost 4 bases to trimming and J lost 3 bases, with 10 bases between them. The CDR3 extends over 13 amino acids. This sample is part of a study of blood T cell repertoires in COVID-19. In the study overall: Some COVID-19 samples were acute and others convalescent; all came from the United States, Italy and Spain. In each case, the material was cDNA or gDNA derived from T cells, B-cell-depleted T cells, or PBMCs.

In the original analysis: Amplified reference gene primers provided the basis for estimating nucleated cell counts. TCRdb keeps only in-frame clones here, not all; method: immunoSEQ multiplex PCR. From that table come the V and J calls and clone size; the DNA was used to work out D and trimming. Seen here are over 250,000 clones, about 80% observed once, and the top ten hold 9.4%. The clonotype originates from a woman between 50 and 59 years old who had recovered from COVID-19. The chain links TRBV4-2 to TRBJ2-7; D possibly corresponds to TRBD1 (6 bases). Sequencing used peripheral blood. DNA for the CDR3: TGTGCCAGCAGCCCCCGGGACAACTACGAGCAGTACTTC. Translation: CASSPRDNYEQYF.